This is a list of T cell receptor beta chains from one sample in a study of glioma-infiltrating T cells after dendritic cell vaccination. The assay was immunoSEQ multiplex PCR, and TCRdb's table has in-frame clones only and misses some. The sample holds about 96,000 clones, 79% seen once. The source was blood, collected before dendritic cell vaccination. The source is a human donor with glioblastoma. CDR3s include the opening cysteine and the closing phenylalanine or tryptophan. D genes are given only for firm matches. A clone size is listed for some rows: how often the clone was seen (once, few, many), or a class if it is expanded.

TRBD2	once	TRBJ2-7	TRBV5-6	TGTGCCAGCACCATAGCGGGGGGCCCCTACGAGCAGTACTTC	CASTIAGGPYEQYF
-	-	TRBJ1-1	TRBV29-1	TGCAGCGTTGTGAGGGCGATGAACACTGAAGCTTTCTTT	CSVVRAMNTEAFF
TRBD2	-	TRBJ2-2	TRBV2	TGTGCCAGCAGCTTAGCGGGGGGGCCCAGCGGGGAGCTGTTTTTT	CASSLAGGPSGELFF
TRBD1	once	TRBJ2-2	TRBV11-2	TGTGCCAGCAGCTCGACAGGGATGATGGCGAACACCGGGGAGCTGTTTTTT	CASSSTGMMANTGELFF
TRBD2	-	TRBJ2-5	TRBV5-1	TGCGCCAGCAGCGGGGGGGACGCTCAAGAGACCCAGTACTTC	CASSGGDAQETQYF
TRBD1	few	TRBJ2-4	TRBV9	TGTGCCAGCAGCGAGGGGCTGGGGACAGTCTTCCAAAACATTCAGTACTTC	CASSEGLGTVFQNIQYF
-	-	TRBJ2-3	TRBV6-5	TGTGCCAGCAGTACCTACAGTGAAGATACGCAGTATTTT	CASSTYSEDTQYF
-	-	TRBJ2-7	TRBV6-1	TGTGCCAGCAGTGTACTAGACAGGTCCTACGAGCAGTACTTC	CASSVLDRSYEQYF
-	few	TRBJ1-4	TRBV12-5	TGTGCTAGTGGTTCACAACCCGCAACTAATGAAAAACTGTTTTTT	CASGSQPATNEKLFF
-	-	TRBJ1-1	TRBV30	TGTGCCTGGAGTATGGGGAGAGCTTTCTTT	CAWSMGRAFF
-	once	TRBJ1-1	TRBV5-1	TGCGCCAGCAGCTTGGAGTTCGGCATCCGGCGGGGCACTGAAGCTTTCTTT	CASSLEFGIRRGTEAFF
-	-	TRBJ2-7	TRBV5-1	TGCGCCAGCAGCTTGACCCACGGTCTAGGGACTTACTTC	CASSLTHGLGTYF
-	-	TRBJ2-7	TRBV11-1	TGTGCCAGCAGCCTCCTACCCGACAGGACATACGAGCAGTACTTC	CASSLLPDRTYEQYF
TRBD1	once	TRBJ1-1	TRBV5-1	TGCGCCAGCAGTCCGGGACAGGGTTTTTTGGACACTGAAGCTTTCTTT	CASSPGQGFLDTEAFF
TRBD2	-	TRBJ2-7	TRBV18	TGTGCCAGCTCGCCGGGAGGTTCGGTAACCGAGCAGTACTTC	CASSPGGSVTEQYF
-	-	TRBJ1-1	TRBV28	TGTGCCAGCAGGCAGATGGTGGGACAACTGAACACTGAAGCTTTCTTT	CASRQMVGQLNTEAFF
-	-	TRBJ2-4	TRBV9	TGTGCCAGCAGCGGAGGGCCGGGGAAGGACATTCAGTACTTC	CASSGGPGKDIQYF
-	-	TRBJ2-7	TRBV7-2	TGTGCCAGCAGCTTAGCGGCCAGTTACTCCTACGAGCAGTACTTC	CASSLAASYSYEQYF
-	-	TRBJ1-2	TRBV6-5	TGTGCCAGCAGTCTTGGCCGGACATTCGGCTACACCTTC	CASSLGRTFGYTF
TRBD2	-	TRBJ2-3	TRBV7-2	TGTGCCAGCAGCTTAGAACGCGGGAGGGGCACAGATACGCAGTATTTT	CASSLERGRGTDTQYF
TRBD1	-	TRBJ2-1	TRBV19	TGTGCCAGTAGTCCGACAGGGGGTGGTGAGCAGTTCTTC	CASSPTGGGEQFF
TRBD1	-	TRBJ2-6	TRBV28	TGTGCCAGCAGTTTCCCTCCGGGACAGAGACCCTCTGGGGCCAACGTCCTGACTTTC	CASSFPPGQRPSGANVLTF
-	few	TRBJ1-1	TRBV27	TGTGCCAGCCGATGGGGGGGTGGCACTGAAGCTTTCTTT	CASRWGGGTEAFF
TRBD1	once	TRBJ2-5	TRBV25-1	TGTGCCAGCAACCAGGACAGGAAAGAGACCCAGTACTTC	CASNQDRKETQYF
-	once	TRBJ2-5	TRBV5-1	TGCGCCAGCAGCTTAGACTTGGAGACCCAGTACTTC	CASSLDLETQYF
-	-	TRBJ2-1	TRBV11-3	TGTGCCAGCAGGGGGCTAAACAATGAGCAGTTCTTC	CASRGLNNEQFF
TRBD1	-	TRBJ1-1	TRBV6-5	TGTGCCAGCAGTTCCTTACAGGGGGGCTACACTGAAGCTTTCTTT	CASSSLQGGYTEAFF
-	-	TRBJ2-7	TRBV7-9	TGTGCCAGCGAGATGGGGGGCGAGCAGTACTTC	CASEMGGEQYF
-	-	TRBJ2-4	TRBV30	TGTGCCTGGAGTGTACTCCACCCGGGTCCCGGAATTCAGTACTTC	CAWSVLHPGPGIQYF